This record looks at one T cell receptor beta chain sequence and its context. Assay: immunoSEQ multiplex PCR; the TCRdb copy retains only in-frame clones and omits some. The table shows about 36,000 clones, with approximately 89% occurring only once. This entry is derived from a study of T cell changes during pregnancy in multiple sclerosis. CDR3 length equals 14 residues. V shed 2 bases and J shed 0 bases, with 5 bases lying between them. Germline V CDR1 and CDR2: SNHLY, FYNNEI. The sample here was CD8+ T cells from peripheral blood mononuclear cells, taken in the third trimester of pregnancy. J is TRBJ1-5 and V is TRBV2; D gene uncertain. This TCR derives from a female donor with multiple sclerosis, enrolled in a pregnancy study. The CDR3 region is CASSEPYSNQPQHF. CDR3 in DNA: TGTGCCAGCAGTGAACCTTATAGCAATCAGCCCCAGCATTTT.